The table lists the clone carrying this T cell receptor beta chain with a few counts. Its antigen is unknown. The sample is drawn from a study of beta chain features in type 1 diabetes. Study conclusions and caveats: HLA influence on TCRB rearrangement stayed unresolved here. Researchers reported that naive, central memory and Treg TCRB repertoires appeared more similar in patients than in healthy donors. More deletions and fewer insertions at VDJ junctions were seen in type 1 diabetes patients.

The CDR3 runs to 13 residues. V lost 2 bases and J 2 bases, leaving 7 bases between the germline ends. Germline V lookup: CDR1 ENHRY, CDR2 SYGVKD. The entirety of the isolated RNA underwent reverse transcription, so expressed TCRB transcripts were sequenced. Mean read depth for naive, central memory and regulatory T cell samples was a few million reads. Profiled with immunoSEQ multiplex PCR; TCRdb holds only in-frame clones, not every one. The sample has approximately 470,000 clones; about 29% are singletons. V gene TRBV10-3 combines with J gene TRBJ2-7; D is perhaps TRBD1 (6 bases). This sequence was found in a man younger than 35 in good health. Sequencing was carried out using naive CD4+ T cells from blood. The CDR3 DNA follows: TGTGCCATCAGTGAGCACAGGGCCTACGAGCAGTACTTC. It encodes CAISEHRAYEQYF.